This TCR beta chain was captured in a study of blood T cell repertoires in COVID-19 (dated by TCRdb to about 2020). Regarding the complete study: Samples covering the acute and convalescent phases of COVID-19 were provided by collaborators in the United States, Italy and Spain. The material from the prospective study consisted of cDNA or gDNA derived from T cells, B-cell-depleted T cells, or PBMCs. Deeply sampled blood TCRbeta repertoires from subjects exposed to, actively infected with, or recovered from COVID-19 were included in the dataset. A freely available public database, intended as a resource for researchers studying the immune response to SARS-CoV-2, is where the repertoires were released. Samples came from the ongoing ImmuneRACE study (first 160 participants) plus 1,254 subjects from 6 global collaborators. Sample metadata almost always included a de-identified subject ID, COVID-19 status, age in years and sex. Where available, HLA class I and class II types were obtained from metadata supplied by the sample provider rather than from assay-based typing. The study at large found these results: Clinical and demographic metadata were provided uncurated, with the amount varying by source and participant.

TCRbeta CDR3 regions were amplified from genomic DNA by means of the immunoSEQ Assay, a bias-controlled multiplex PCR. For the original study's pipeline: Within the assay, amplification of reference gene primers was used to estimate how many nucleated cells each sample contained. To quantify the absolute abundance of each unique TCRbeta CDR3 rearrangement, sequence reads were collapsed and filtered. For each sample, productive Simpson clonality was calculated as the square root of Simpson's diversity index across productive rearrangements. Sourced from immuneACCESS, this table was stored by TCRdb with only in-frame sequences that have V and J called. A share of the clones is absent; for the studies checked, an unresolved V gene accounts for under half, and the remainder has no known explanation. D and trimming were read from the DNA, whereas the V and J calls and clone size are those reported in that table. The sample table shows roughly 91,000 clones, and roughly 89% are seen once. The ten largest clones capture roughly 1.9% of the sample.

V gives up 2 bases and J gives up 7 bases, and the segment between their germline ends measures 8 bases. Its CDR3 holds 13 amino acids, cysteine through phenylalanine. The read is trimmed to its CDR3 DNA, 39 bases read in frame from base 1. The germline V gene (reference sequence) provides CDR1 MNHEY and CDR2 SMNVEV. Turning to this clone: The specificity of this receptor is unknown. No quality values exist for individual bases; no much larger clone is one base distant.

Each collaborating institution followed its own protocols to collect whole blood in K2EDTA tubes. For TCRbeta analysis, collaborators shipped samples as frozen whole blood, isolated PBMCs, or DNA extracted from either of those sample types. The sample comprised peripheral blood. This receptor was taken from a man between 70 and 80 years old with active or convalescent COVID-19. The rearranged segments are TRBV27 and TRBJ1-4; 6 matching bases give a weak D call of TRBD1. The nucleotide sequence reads TGTGCCAGCAGTTTAGGGACAATTGAAAAACTGTTTTTT. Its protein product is CASSLGTIEKLFF.